Here is one TCR beta chain with its context. Its target is unknown. These data come from a study of shared clonotypes between healthy human individuals. Background on the study: Used for every donor were three CD4 naive, three CD4 memory, two CD8 naive and one CD8 memory plate. Study observations and caveats: What limited the represented genetic and exposure-history diversity was the small number of donors. The authors sampled blood alone, and tissue repertoires likely differ.

Each subset's genomic DNA was shared equally among a number of immunoSEQ plates. The assay was immunoSEQ multiplex PCR, and TCRdb's table has in-frame clones only and misses some. Among roughly 2 million clones, roughly 95% were seen once, and the ten largest hold about 0.13%. This receptor was taken from a man younger than 30 in good health. Sequencing was performed on naive CD4+ T cells sorted from blood. The subset here: CD45RA+ positively selected.

CDR3 residues: CASSLERSGGVTDTQYF. The CDR3, as DNA: TGTGCCAGCAGCTTAGAGAGAAGCGGGGGGGTTACAGATACGCAGTATTTT. The rearrangement links TRBV7-2 to TRBJ2-3; 10 nucleotides align to TRBD2. CDR3 length equals 17 residues. The germline gives CDR1 SGHTA, CDR2 FQGNSA. After removal of 1 base from V and 3 bases from J, the junction contained 7 bases not matched to a gene.